This TCR beta chain originates from a study of CD8+CD57+ T cells in acquired aplastic anemia. Note on this clonotype: At one end, the junction sequence differs from germline, possibly due to a read error.

TCR beta VDJ combinations and CDR3 sequences were profiled from genomic DNA. Each CDR3 protein is one row after TCRdb ran MiXCR on the reads. The sample gives approximately 98,000 distinct CDR3 sequences, around half of which show up once; 25% to 35% is in the top ten. Germline CDR1 reads ENHRY; CDR2 reads SYGVKD. CDR3 length equals 16 residues. This sequence was found in a human donor in good health, serving as a control. The V call is TRBV10-3, the J call TRBJ2-1, with 8 bases aligning to TRBD2. The specimen sequenced was sorted CD4+, CD8+, or CD8+CD57+ T cells (not recorded which) from PBMCs. The chain's CDR3 is CAISELAGGTGSEQLF. The CDR3 region has the DNA TGTGCCATCAGTGAATTGGCGGGGGGTACAGGTAGTGAGCAGCTCTTC.